This TCR beta chain was documented in a study of OX40 agonist ivuxolimab in advanced cancers. Study-level information: Patients undergoing dose escalation presented with hepatocellular carcinoma, melanoma, renal cell or head and neck cancer. People who had prior anti-PD-1, anti-PD-L1 or anti-CTLA-4 therapy could take part, and around 40% had some.

Study-wide findings and caveats: At 0.1 to 3.0 mg/kg, CD4+ and CD8+ blood T cells expanded clonally by week 6. Among the lowest peripheral clonal expansion occurred in 0.1-3.0 mg/kg partial responders.

Repertoires were generated with immunoSEQ multiplex PCR, while TCRdb's copy carries only in-frame clones and drops some. The data show about 24,000 clones, with roughly 93% seen just once and 49% held by the top ten. This clone was observed a single time. Its antigen is unknown. The CDR3 contains 11 residues. Trimming shortened V by 5 bases and J by 6 bases, and 8 bases separated the two germline ends. Looked up from germline, CDR1 is LNHDA and CDR2 is SQIVND (reference sequence). The sequencing here drew on CD4+ or CD8+ T cells sorted from blood, taken in a trial of the OX40 agonist ivuxolimab. J is TRBJ2-7 and V is TRBV19; D gene uncertain. The receptor comes from an adult with an advanced solid tumor such as melanoma, head and neck, liver or kidney cancer. As DNA, the CDR3 is TGTGCCAGTAGTCGATCGGGCGAGCAGTACTTC. Translation: CASSRSGEQYF.